This is a list of T cell receptor beta chains from one sample in a study of cytomegalovirus exposure and HLA in healthy donors. The data were produced by immunoSEQ multiplex PCR, yet TCRdb's version contains in-frame clones alone and is incomplete. The data contain roughly 200,000 clones, more than 60% of them singletons. Sequencing used PBMCs. These receptors were taken from a woman aged 60-70 years in good health and CMV-seropositive. The CDR3 runs from the conserved cysteine through the conserved F or W. Each record gives: D gene, V gene, J gene, clone size, CDR3 DNA, CDR3 protein. A D gene is named only where the DNA matches it firmly. Size values are once, few and many counts, or a class for expanded clones, and some rows have none.

D: -
V: TRBV2
J: TRBJ1-1
size: -
DNA: TGTGCCAGCAGTGTCGCGGGCAACACTGAAGCTTTCTTT
CDR3: CASSVAGNTEAFF

D: -
V: TRBV6-6
J: TRBJ1-1
size: -
DNA: TGTGCCAGCAGTAAGGGGGTGAACACTGAAGCTTTCTTT
CDR3: CASSKGVNTEAFF

D: -
V: TRBV11-3
J: TRBJ2-2
size: -
DNA: TGTGCCAGCAGCCCCACTAGGAACGGGGAGCTGTTTTTT
CDR3: CASSPTRNGELFF

D: TRBD2
V: TRBV4-3
J: TRBJ2-1
size: -
DNA: TGCGCCAGCAGCCGAGGCACTAGCGGGGGCTCCTACAATGAGCAGTTCTTC
CDR3: CASSRGTSGGSYNEQFF

D: -
V: TRBV6-1
J: TRBJ1-6
size: -
DNA: TGTGCCAGCAGTGCCCAGGGTTCCAATTCACCCCTCCACTTT
CDR3: CASSAQGSNSPLHF

D: TRBD1
V: TRBV28
J: TRBJ1-6
size: -
DNA: TGTGCCATCCAACAGGGGGCAATGGGCTCACCCCTCCACTTT
CDR3: CAIQQGAMGSPLHF

D: -
V: TRBV29-1
J: TRBJ2-3
size: -
DNA: TGCAGCGTTCCCTCCGGGGAGTGGAGCACAGATACGCAGTATTTT
CDR3: CSVPSGEWSTDTQYF

D: TRBD1
V: TRBV4-2
J: TRBJ2-1
size: once
DNA: TGTGCCAGCAGACAGACAGGGGAGCAGTTCTTC
CDR3: CASRQTGEQFF

D: TRBD1
V: TRBV11-3
J: TRBJ2-7
size: -
DNA: TGTGCCAGCAGCTTCACAGGGGACAACTACGAGCAGTACTTC
CDR3: CASSFTGDNYEQYF

D: TRBD1
V: TRBV6-1
J: TRBJ2-7
size: -
DNA: TGTGCCAGCAGTCGGGACAGGGGCTACGAGCAGTACTTC
CDR3: CASSRDRGYEQYF

D: TRBD2
V: TRBV28
J: TRBJ2-2
size: -
DNA: TGTGCCAGCAGTCCTTTAGCGGGAGTTGCCGGGGAGCTGTTTTTT
CDR3: CASSPLAGVAGELFF

D: TRBD1
V: TRBV7-3
J: TRBJ2-5
size: once
DNA: TGTGCCAGCGGACCCAACAGGGGAGAGACCCAGTACTTC
CDR3: CASGPNRGETQYF

D: TRBD2
V: TRBV5-1
J: TRBJ2-1
size: few
DNA: TGCGCCAGCAGCTCCGGACTAGCGGGGTCCAATGAGCAGTTCTTC
CDR3: CASSSGLAGSNEQFF

D: TRBD2
V: TRBV5-1
J: TRBJ2-5
size: -
DNA: TGCGCCAGCAGCACTGGGGGAGGGGAGACCCAGTACTTC
CDR3: CASSTGGGETQYF

D: -
V: TRBV27
J: TRBJ1-5
size: -
DNA: TGTGCCAGCACTCGGTCAGGGCCCAATCAGCCCCAGCATTTT
CDR3: CASTRSGPNQPQHF

D: -
V: TRBV6-1
J: TRBJ2-5
size: -
DNA: TGTGCCAGCAGTGAAGCCAGCGGGTTGTACCAAGAGACCCAGTACTTC
CDR3: CASSEASGLYQETQYF

D: TRBD1
V: TRBV4-3
J: TRBJ2-2
size: -
DNA: TGCGCCAGCAGCGCGGGACAGGGTAACACCGGGGAGCTGTTTTTT
CDR3: CASSAGQGNTGELFF

D: -
V: TRBV29-1
J: TRBJ2-7
size: -
DNA: TGCAGCGTATGGGACGGGGGCTACGAGCAGTACTTC
CDR3: CSVWDGGYEQYF

D: -
V: TRBV2
J: TRBJ1-4
size: -
DNA: TGTGCCAGCAGTCCGGGAGGCGTAAAACTGTTTTTT
CDR3: CASSPGGVKLFF

D: -
V: TRBV18
J: TRBJ2-7
size: once
DNA: TGTGCCAGCTCACGTTCCCCGGAGATCTACGAGCAGTACTTC
CDR3: CASSRSPEIYEQYF

D: TRBD1
V: TRBV5-1
J: TRBJ1-5
size: -
DNA: TGCGCCAGCAGCCCGGGACAGGGTCCCAATCAGCCCCAGCATTTT
CDR3: CASSPGQGPNQPQHF

D: -
V: TRBV28
J: TRBJ1-4
size: -
DNA: TGTGCCAGCTCAGGGGACGAAAAACTGTTTTTT
CDR3: CASSGDEKLFF

D: -
V: TRBV6-6
J: TRBJ1-1
size: -
DNA: TGTGCCAGCAGCCCCGTGGCAGGGGTGCCAGCTTTCTTT
CDR3: CASSPVAGVPAFF

D: -
V: TRBV4-1
J: TRBJ1-3
size: once
DNA: TGCGCCAGCAGCCCGGGACTCACTGGAAACACCATATATTTT
CDR3: CASSPGLTGNTIYF

D: -
V: TRBV4-2
J: TRBJ1-3
size: -
DNA: TGTGCCAGCAGCCAAGACAGGGGATCTGGAAACACCATATATTTT
CDR3: CASSQDRGSGNTIYF

D: TRBD2
V: TRBV7-2
J: TRBJ2-7
size: -
DNA: TGTGCCAGCAGCTCTAGCGGGAGGAACTACGAGCAGTACTTC
CDR3: CASSSSGRNYEQYF

D: TRBD1
V: TRBV12-5
J: TRBJ2-7
size: -
DNA: TGTGCTAGTGGTTTGGTAACCGGGACAGGGGTCTACGAGCAGTACTTC
CDR3: CASGLVTGTGVYEQYF

D: -
V: TRBV7-3
J: TRBJ1-2
size: few
DNA: TGTGCCAGCAGCGCCAGGCCCACCGGGATAGAGAGAACCTTC
CDR3: CASSARPTGIERTF

D: TRBD1
V: TRBV27
J: TRBJ1-3
size: few
DNA: TGTGCCAGCAGTTTCCCCGACAGGGGTCCCTCTGGAAACACCATATATTTT
CDR3: CASSFPDRGPSGNTIYF

D: TRBD1
V: TRBV19
J: TRBJ1-4
size: -
DNA: TGTGCCAGTTCCCCGGGACAGCATAATGAAAAACTGTTTTTT
CDR3: CASSPGQHNEKLFF

D: -
V: TRBV6-5
J: TRBJ2-3
size: -
DNA: TGTGCCAGCAGCCCCGGGCAGGGAACAGGCGATACGCAGTATTTT
CDR3: CASSPGQGTGDTQYF

D: TRBD2
V: TRBV20-1
J: TRBJ2-1
size: -
DNA: TGCAGTGCAAGCGGGATTGAGCAGTTCTTC
CDR3: CSASGIEQFF

D: TRBD1
V: TRBV5-4
J: TRBJ1-2
size: -
DNA: TGTGCCAGCAGCCCCGGGACAGCTTCTGGCGGCTACACCTTC
CDR3: CASSPGTASGGYTF

D: -
V: TRBV7-2
J: TRBJ2-3
size: -
DNA: TGTGCCAGCAGCTTACGCGGGCAAGCAGATACGCAGTATTTT
CDR3: CASSLRGQADTQYF

D: TRBD1
V: TRBV4-2
J: TRBJ2-5
size: -
DNA: TGTGCCAGCAGCCAAGGACCACAGGGGGCGAACCAAGAGACCCAGTACTTC
CDR3: CASSQGPQGANQETQYF

D: -
V: TRBV2
J: TRBJ2-1
size: -
DNA: TGTGCCAGCAACAGGGATGAGCAGTTCTTC
CDR3: CASNRDEQFF

D: -
V: TRBV5-1
J: TRBJ2-7
size: -
DNA: TGCGCCAGCAGCTTGGAAGGGGTTGGGATGGACGAGCAGTACTTC
CDR3: CASSLEGVGMDEQYF

D: TRBD2
V: TRBV5-4
J: TRBJ2-1
size: -
DNA: TGTGCCAGCAGCTTGGCTAGCGGGAGGACCAACTCCTACAATGAGCAGTTCTTC
CDR3: CASSLASGRTNSYNEQFF

D: -
V: TRBV12-5
J: TRBJ2-1
size: once
DNA: TGTGCTAGTGGTTTGGTACGGGGACAATCCTACAATGAGCAGTTCTTC
CDR3: CASGLVRGQSYNEQFF